Listed below are T cell receptor beta chains from one sample, sequenced in a study of regulatory T cells in long-lasting Graves disease. A single record per CDR3 protein comes from TCRdb applying MiXCR to the multiplex PCR reads. The sample includes a few hundred thousand distinct CDR3 sequences, around 17% of them seen just once. These records were also assigned to another study, of T cells in Graves' hyperthyroidism and ophthalmopathy.

Sequenced here: peripheral blood mononuclear cells (PBMCs), sampled at new diagnosis, from a patient treated with antithyroid drugs. The receptors derive from a man aged 40-55 years with Graves disease. The CDR3 runs from the conserved cysteine through the conserved F or W. D genes are given only for firm matches. Not all rows give a size; the values are once, few, many and, for expanded clones, a class.

CDR3: CSAPWDRAGSPLHF
DNA: TGCAGTGCCCCCTGGGACAGGGCGGGTTCACCCCTCCACTTT
V: TRBV20-1
size: many
J: TRBJ1-6
D: TRBD1

CDR3: CASSGGEYIDEKLFF
DNA: TGTGCCAGCAGTGGAGGGGAGTATATAGATGAAAAACTGTTTTTT
V: TRBV2
size: many
J: TRBJ1-4
D: -

CDR3: CATSMVAQWQYF
DNA: TGTGCCACCAGCATGGTGGCTCAGTGGCAGTATTTT
V: TRBV15
size: -
J: TRBJ2-3
D: -

CDR3: CASNSQGQQETQYF
DNA: TGTGCCAGCAACTCACAGGGACAGCAAGAGACCCAGTACTTC
V: TRBV6-1
size: many
J: TRBJ2-5
D: TRBD1

CDR3: CASSLGIRDTQYF
DNA: TGTGCCAGCAGTTTAGGGATCCGAGATACGCAGTATTTT
V: TRBV12-3/TRBV12-4
size: many
J: TRBJ2-3
D: -

CDR3: CASSQRLSQPQHF
DNA: TGCGCCAGCAGCCAACGGTTGAGTCAGCCCCAGCATTTT
V: TRBV4-3
size: -
J: TRBJ1-5
D: -

CDR3: CASSRGGAGDQETQYF
DNA: TGTGCCAGCAGCAGGGGGGGAGCGGGGGACCAAGAGACCCAGTACTTC
V: TRBV5-6
size: many
J: TRBJ2-5
D: TRBD2

CDR3: CASSRGQGQLYEQYF
DNA: TGTGCCAGCTCTCGGGGACAGGGCCAACTCTACGAGCAGTACTTC
V: TRBV18
size: -
J: TRBJ2-7
D: TRBD1

CDR3: CASSRTWPGSYEQYF
DNA: TGTGCCAGCAGCCGGACCTGGCCGGGCTCCTACGAGCAGTACTTC
V: TRBV12-3/TRBV12-4
size: -
J: TRBJ2-7
D: -

CDR3: CASSVAAGGNVGETQYF
DNA: TGTGCCAGCAGTGTTGCAGCGGGGGGTAATGTTGGAGAGACCCAGTACTTC
V: TRBV2
size: many
J: TRBJ2-5
D: TRBD2

CDR3: CASSEGENGNTIYF
DNA: TGTGCCAGCAGTGAAGGAGAGAACGGAAACACCATATATTTT
V: TRBV2
size: many
J: TRBJ1-3
D: -

CDR3: CASSFRTSPDTQYF
DNA: TGTGCCAGCAGCTTTCGGACTAGCCCAGATACGCAGTATTTT
V: TRBV11-3
size: many
J: TRBJ2-3
D: TRBD2

CDR3: CASSLKGVASPLHF
DNA: TGTGCCAGCAGCTTAAAAGGGGTGGCGTCACCCCTCCACTTT
V: TRBV7-9
size: few
J: TRBJ1-6
D: -

CDR3: CASSSPGGLAGGSSYNEQFF
DNA: TGTGCCAGCAGTTCCCCCGGGGGACTAGCGGGGGGAAGCTCCTACAATGAGCAGTTCTTC
V: TRBV28
size: few
J: TRBJ2-1
D: TRBD2

CDR3: CASSLGTGLVGEQYF
DNA: TGTGCCAGCAGCTTAGGGACAGGGTTGGTTGGCGAGCAGTACTTC
V: TRBV13
size: few
J: TRBJ2-7
D: TRBD1

CDR3: CAWGKRGNQPQHF
DNA: TGTGCCTGGGGAAAGAGGGGCAATCAGCCCCAGCATTTT
V: TRBV30
size: many
J: TRBJ1-5
D: -

CDR3: CASSSGGPNTEAFF
DNA: TGTGCCAGCAGCTCCGGCGGACCGAACACTGAAGCTTTCTTT
V: TRBV7-8
size: many
J: TRBJ1-1
D: -

CDR3: CASSWAGTNTQYF
DNA: TGTGCCAGCAGCTGGGCAGGGACGAATACGCAGTATTTT
V: TRBV7-2
size: many
J: TRBJ2-3
D: -

CDR3: CASTGETQYF
DNA: TGTGCCAGCACGGGGGAGACCCAGTACTTC
V: TRBV6-1
size: -
J: TRBJ2-5
D: -

CDR3: CASSHGQALLYNEQFF
DNA: TGTGCCAGCAGCCATGGACAGGCCTTACTCTACAATGAGCAGTTCTTC
V: TRBV27
size: few
J: TRBJ2-1
D: TRBD1

CDR3: CASSRNREYTIYF
DNA: TGCGCCAGCAGCCGAAACAGGGAATACACCATATATTTT
V: TRBV4-1
size: few
J: TRBJ1-3
D: -

CDR3: CASSPGQTLYGYTF
DNA: TGTGCCAGCAGCCCGGGACAGACGCTCTATGGCTACACCTTC
V: TRBV2
size: many
J: TRBJ1-2
D: TRBD1

CDR3: CASRSYGVNSPLHF
DNA: TGTGCCAGCCGGAGTTATGGGGTTAATTCACCCCTCCACTTT
V: TRBV12-3/TRBV12-4
size: many
J: TRBJ1-6
D: -

CDR3: CASGTEENSPLHF
DNA: TGTGCCAGCGGAACGGAGGAGAATTCACCCCTCCACTTT
V: TRBV2
size: many
J: TRBJ1-6
D: -

CDR3: CASKRGSPLHF
DNA: TGTGCCAGCAAGAGGGGTTCACCCCTCCACTTT
V: TRBV28
size: many
J: TRBJ1-6
D: -

CDR3: CASSRTGGKDTQYF
DNA: TGTGCCAGCAGCCGGACAGGGGGGAAAGATACGCAGTATTTT
V: TRBV7-3
size: few
J: TRBJ2-3
D: TRBD1

CDR3: CASSYVVRSYEQYF
DNA: TGTGCCAGCAGTTATGTCGTCCGATCCTACGAGCAGTACTTC
V: TRBV6-5
size: many
J: TRBJ2-7
D: -

CDR3: CASSPPGPGGELFF
DNA: TGCGCCAGCAGCCCACCGGGGCCCGGCGGGGAGCTGTTTTTT
V: TRBV5-1
size: many
J: TRBJ2-2
D: -

CDR3: CASSPGQGAGANVLTF
DNA: TGTGCCAGCTCACCCGGACAGGGGGCTGGGGCCAACGTCCTGACTTTC
V: TRBV18
size: -
J: TRBJ2-6
D: TRBD1

CDR3: CATSDPHRTGTVTDTQYF
DNA: TGTGCCACCAGTGACCCACATAGGACAGGGACTGTCACAGATACGCAGTATTTT
V: TRBV24-1
size: few
J: TRBJ2-3
D: TRBD1

CDR3: CASSFGTSGLSYEQYF
DNA: TGTGCCAGCAGCTTCGGGACTAGCGGACTCTCCTACGAGCAGTACTTC
V: TRBV7-3
size: many
J: TRBJ2-7
D: TRBD2

CDR3: CASSLMIGDLETQYF
DNA: TGTGCCAGCAGCCTCATGATAGGGGATTTGGAGACCCAGTACTTC
V: TRBV11-2
size: many
J: TRBJ2-5
D: -

CDR3: CASRGIPYNEQFF
DNA: TGTGCCAGCCGGGGTATCCCCTACAATGAGCAGTTCTTC
V: TRBV6-2/TRBV6-3
size: many
J: TRBJ2-1
D: -

CDR3: CASSFYGREQYF
DNA: TGTGCCAGCAGCTTCTATGGACGCGAGCAGTACTTC
V: TRBV5-4
size: few
J: TRBJ2-7
D: -

CDR3: CASRRTGGSYGYTF
DNA: TGTGCCAGCAGACGGACAGGGGGCAGCTATGGCTACACCTTC
V: TRBV27
size: -
J: TRBJ1-2
D: TRBD1

CDR3: CAWTPGLSTDTQYF
DNA: TGTGCCTGGACACCGGGACTTAGCACAGATACGCAGTATTTT
V: TRBV30
size: many
J: TRBJ2-3
D: -

CDR3: CASSLFGAEVGELFF
DNA: TGTGCCAGCAGCTTATTCGGGGCGGAGGTCGGGGAGCTGTTTTTT
V: TRBV7-2
size: many
J: TRBJ2-2
D: -

CDR3: CASSPHGRSGTGKKETQYF
DNA: TGTGCCAGCAGCCCGCACGGCCGTTCCGGGACAGGGAAAAAAGAGACCCAGTACTTC
V: TRBV11-3
size: -
J: TRBJ2-5
D: TRBD1

CDR3: CASSRGQGLGNTIYF
DNA: TGTGCCAGCAGCAGGGGACAGGGCCTTGGAAACACCATATATTTT
V: TRBV2
size: many
J: TRBJ1-3
D: TRBD1

CDR3: CATSRGSRNTEAFF
DNA: TGTGCCACCAGCAGAGGCTCAAGGAACACTGAAGCTTTCTTT
V: TRBV15
size: many
J: TRBJ1-1
D: -

CDR3: CATSRGTSDTDTQYF
DNA: TGTGCCACTTCACGCGGGACTAGCGACACAGATACGCAGTATTTT
V: TRBV7-9
size: once
J: TRBJ2-3
D: TRBD2

CDR3: CASSLIQGTDTQYF
DNA: TGCGCCAGCAGCTTGATACAGGGCACAGATACGCAGTATTTT
V: TRBV5-1
size: many
J: TRBJ2-3
D: -

CDR3: CASSRVMSQSYTF
DNA: TGTGCCAGCAGCCGAGTAATGTCCCAGAGCTACACCTTC
V: TRBV6-1
size: -
J: TRBJ1-2
D: -

CDR3: CASSLVAIF
DNA: TGCGCCAGCAGCTTGGTAGCCATCTTC
V: TRBV5-1
size: many
J: TRBJ2-7
D: -

CDR3: CSARGPGRGTNTGELFF
DNA: TGCAGTGCTAGGGGCCCAGGGCGCGGAACGAACACCGGGGAGCTGTTTTTT
V: TRBV20-1
size: many
J: TRBJ2-2
D: -

CDR3: CASSVSGRGGRETQYF
DNA: TGTGCCAGCAGCGTTAGTGGCCGGGGGGGCCGGGAGACCCAGTACTTC
V: TRBV9
size: many
J: TRBJ2-5
D: TRBD2

CDR3: CASGRESINSGNTIYF
DNA: TGTGCCAGCGGCCGAGAGTCCATCAACTCTGGAAACACCATATATTTT
V: TRBV2
size: many
J: TRBJ1-3
D: -

CDR3: CSASAAGGGEKLFF
DNA: TGCAGTGCCAGTGCGGCAGGAGGTGGAGAAAAACTGTTTTTT
V: TRBV20-1
size: many
J: TRBJ1-4
D: -

CDR3: CASSYRALNGLFF
DNA: TGTGCCAGCAGCTACCGGGCCCTCAATGGGCTGTTTTTT
V: TRBV3-1
size: few
J: TRBJ2-2
D: -